The rows below give T cell receptor beta chains drawn from one sample of a study of shared clonotypes between healthy human individuals. Profiled with immunoSEQ multiplex PCR; TCRdb holds only in-frame clones, not every one. Here the sample spans 2 million to 2.5 million clones, approximately 95% being singletons. Source material: naive CD4+ T cells from PBMCs. All receptors derive from a man younger than 30 in good health. Some clones in this sample may be carry-over from other donors' samples. The CDR3 runs from the conserved cysteine through the conserved F or W. The D gene is left open where the match is weak. For some rows the clone size is stated as once, few or many, or as a class when expanded; others skip it.

CDR3aa: CASSLKVRSTDNEQFF
CDR3nt: TGTGCCAGCAGCTTAAAAGTTAGGTCCACGGACAATGAGCAGTTCTTC
j_gene: TRBJ2-1
abundance: NA
v_gene: TRBV11-2
d_gene: NA

CDR3aa: CASRGAGEGQPQHF
CDR3nt: TGTGCCAGCAGAGGGGCAGGGGAAGGCCAGCCCCAGCATTTT
j_gene: TRBJ1-5
abundance: few
v_gene: TRBV25-1
d_gene: NA

CDR3aa: CASSVGQILMNTEAFF
CDR3nt: TGTGCCAGCTCTGTGGGACAGATTCTCATGAACACTGAAGCTTTCTTT
j_gene: TRBJ1-1
abundance: NA
v_gene: TRBV18
d_gene: TRBD1

CDR3aa: CASSMPLFPGEKLFF
CDR3nt: TGTGCCAGTAGTATGCCCCTCTTTCCCGGCGAAAAACTGTTTTTT
j_gene: TRBJ1-4
abundance: NA
v_gene: TRBV19
d_gene: NA

CDR3aa: CASSQDLLYEQYF
CDR3nt: TGCGCCAGCAGCCAAGATCTCCTCTACGAGCAGTACTTC
j_gene: TRBJ2-7
abundance: NA
v_gene: TRBV4-3
d_gene: NA

CDR3aa: CASSLSDRAEAFF
CDR3nt: TGCGCCAGCAGCTTGTCCGACAGGGCCGAAGCTTTCTTT
j_gene: TRBJ1-1
abundance: NA
v_gene: TRBV5-1
d_gene: TRBD1

CDR3aa: CASRPPGLGNTGELFF
CDR3nt: TGTGCCAGCAGACCACCGGGACTCGGGAACACCGGGGAGCTGTTTTTT
j_gene: TRBJ2-2
abundance: NA
v_gene: TRBV11-2
d_gene: NA

CDR3aa: CASFYTGLTSYEQYF
CDR3nt: TGTGCCAGCTTTTATACGGGACTAACGAGTTACGAGCAGTACTTC
j_gene: TRBJ2-7
abundance: once
v_gene: TRBV6-1
d_gene: TRBD2

CDR3aa: CASSQQRTSGRINTGELFF
CDR3nt: TGTGCCAGCAGTCAACAGAGGACTAGCGGGAGGATAAACACCGGGGAGCTGTTTTTT
j_gene: TRBJ2-2
abundance: once
v_gene: TRBV7-6
d_gene: TRBD2

CDR3aa: CASSPRTSGTREQYF
CDR3nt: TGCGCCAGCAGCCCTAGGACTAGCGGGACGCGCGAGCAGTACTTC
j_gene: TRBJ2-7
abundance: NA
v_gene: TRBV5-1
d_gene: TRBD2

CDR3aa: CASSLGQHGYTF
CDR3nt: TGTGCCAGCAGCCTGGGACAGCATGGCTACACCTTC
j_gene: TRBJ1-2
abundance: NA
v_gene: TRBV7-6
d_gene: TRBD1

CDR3aa: CASSANNPTGTGYGYTF
CDR3nt: TGTGCCAGCAGTGCCAATAACCCGACCGGGACAGGATATGGCTACACCTTC
j_gene: TRBJ1-2
abundance: NA
v_gene: TRBV6-1
d_gene: TRBD1

CDR3aa: CAISESKIDQPQHF
CDR3nt: TGTGCCATCAGTGAGTCCAAAATCGATCAGCCCCAGCATTTT
j_gene: TRBJ1-5
abundance: few
v_gene: TRBV10-3
d_gene: NA

CDR3aa: CASTTGTSPETQYF
CDR3nt: TGTGCCAGCACGACAGGGACTAGCCCCGAGACCCAGTACTTC
j_gene: TRBJ2-5
abundance: NA
v_gene: TRBV9
d_gene: TRBD2

CDR3aa: CASGGLAGAETQYF
CDR3nt: TGTGCCAGCGGTGGACTAGCGGGAGCAGAGACCCAGTACTTC
j_gene: TRBJ2-5
abundance: NA
v_gene: TRBV6-5
d_gene: TRBD2

CDR3aa: CASSYSVSYEQYF
CDR3nt: TGTGCCAGCAGTTACTCGGTGTCCTACGAGCAGTACTTC
j_gene: TRBJ2-7
abundance: NA
v_gene: TRBV6-6
d_gene: NA

CDR3aa: CASSLGTGSNQPQHF
CDR3nt: TGTGCCAGCAGCTTAGGGACAGGTAGCAATCAGCCCCAGCATTTT
j_gene: TRBJ1-5
abundance: NA
v_gene: TRBV7-8
d_gene: TRBD1

CDR3aa: CASSFGAEAYEQYF
CDR3nt: TGTGCCAGCAGTTTTGGGGCGGAGGCCTACGAGCAGTACTTC
j_gene: TRBJ2-7
abundance: once
v_gene: TRBV6-6
d_gene: NA

CDR3aa: CASSFPGVRSGTEAFF
CDR3nt: TGTGCCAGCAGTTTCCCAGGGGTGAGGTCCGGCACTGAAGCTTTCTTT
j_gene: TRBJ1-1
abundance: NA
v_gene: TRBV28
d_gene: NA

CDR3aa: CASRAGTGAYEQYF
CDR3nt: TGTGCCAGCAGAGCCGGGACAGGGGCCTACGAGCAGTACTTC
j_gene: TRBJ2-7
abundance: NA
v_gene: TRBV6-6
d_gene: TRBD1

CDR3aa: CASSAVPETGWGLDTEAFF
CDR3nt: TGTGCCAGCAGCGCGGTCCCTGAGACAGGGTGGGGACTAGACACTGAAGCTTTCTTT
j_gene: TRBJ1-1
abundance: NA
v_gene: TRBV9
d_gene: TRBD1

CDR3aa: CASSLSVWRRPGETQYF
CDR3nt: TGTGCCAGCAGTTTATCGGTTTGGCGGCGGCCGGGGGAGACGCAGTATTTT
j_gene: TRBJ2-3
abundance: once
v_gene: TRBV27
d_gene: NA

CDR3aa: CASSLDGGAVYGYTF
CDR3nt: TGTGCCAGCAGCTTGGATGGGGGGGCGGTCTATGGCTACACCTTC
j_gene: TRBJ1-2
abundance: once
v_gene: TRBV5-6
d_gene: NA

CDR3aa: CASSLEGGLAGERQFF
CDR3nt: TGTGCCAGCAGCCTAGAAGGGGGACTAGCGGGAGAAAGGCAGTTCTTC
j_gene: TRBJ2-1
abundance: NA
v_gene: TRBV9
d_gene: TRBD2

CDR3aa: CASSQIPRQGIRETQYF
CDR3nt: TGCGCCAGCAGTCAAATCCCTCGACAGGGAATACGAGAGACCCAGTACTTC
j_gene: TRBJ2-5
abundance: NA
v_gene: TRBV23-1
d_gene: TRBD1